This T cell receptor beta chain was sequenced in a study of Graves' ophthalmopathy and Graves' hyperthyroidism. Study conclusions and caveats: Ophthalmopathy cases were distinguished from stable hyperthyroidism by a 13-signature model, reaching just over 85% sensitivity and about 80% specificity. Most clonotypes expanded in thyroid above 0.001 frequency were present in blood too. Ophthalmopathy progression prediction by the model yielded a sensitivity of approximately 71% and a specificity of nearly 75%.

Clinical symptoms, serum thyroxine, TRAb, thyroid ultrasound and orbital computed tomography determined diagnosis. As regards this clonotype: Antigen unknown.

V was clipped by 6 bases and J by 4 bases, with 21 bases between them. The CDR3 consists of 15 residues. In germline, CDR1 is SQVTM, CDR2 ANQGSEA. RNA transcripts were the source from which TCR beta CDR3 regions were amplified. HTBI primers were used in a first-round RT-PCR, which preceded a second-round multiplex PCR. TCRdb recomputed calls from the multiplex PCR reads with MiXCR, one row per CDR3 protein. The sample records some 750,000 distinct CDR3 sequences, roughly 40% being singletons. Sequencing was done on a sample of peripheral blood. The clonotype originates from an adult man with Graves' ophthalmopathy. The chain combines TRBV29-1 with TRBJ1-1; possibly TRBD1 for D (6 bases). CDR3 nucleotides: TGCAGCGTGGATATAGGGGGGTCGAGGGGCACTGAAGCTTTCTTT. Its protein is CSVDIGGSRGTEAFF.